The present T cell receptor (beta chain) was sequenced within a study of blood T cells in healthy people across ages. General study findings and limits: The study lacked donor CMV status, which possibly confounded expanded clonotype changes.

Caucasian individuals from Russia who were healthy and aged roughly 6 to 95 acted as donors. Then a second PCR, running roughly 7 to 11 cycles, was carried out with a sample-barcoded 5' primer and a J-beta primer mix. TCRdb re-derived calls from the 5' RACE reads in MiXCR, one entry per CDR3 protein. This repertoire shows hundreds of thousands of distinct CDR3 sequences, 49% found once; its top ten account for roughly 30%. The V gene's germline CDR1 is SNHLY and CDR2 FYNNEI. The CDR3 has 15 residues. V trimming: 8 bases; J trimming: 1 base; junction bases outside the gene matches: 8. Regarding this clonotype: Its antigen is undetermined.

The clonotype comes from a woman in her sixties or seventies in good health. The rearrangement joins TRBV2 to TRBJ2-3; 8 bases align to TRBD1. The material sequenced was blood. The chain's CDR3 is CASGRTGSGTDTQYF. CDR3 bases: TGTGCCAGCGGGAGGACAGGGAGCGGCACAGATACGCAGTATTTT.